This T cell receptor beta chain was retrieved from a study of CD8+ T cells in alopecia areata (dated by TCRdb to the late 2010s). For the study in its entirety: The treated patients took part in an open-label pilot trial in which moderate-to-severe alopecia areata was treated with oral tofacitinib at 5 to 10 mg twice daily. To study T cell clonal expansion in alopecia areata, the researchers applied high-throughput TCRbeta sequencing to both the C3H/HeJ mouse model and human patients. RNA came from the PAXgene miRNA kit for fixed scalp, the miRNeasy kit for PBMCs, and the RNeasy kit for mouse skin. On the human side, TCRbeta sequencing was run on scalp tissue and on sorted CD4+ and CD8+ peripheral blood T cells from healthy controls and from alopecia areata patients with either patchy or totalis/universalis disease. Amplification of TCRbeta CDR3 regions was done by immunoSEQ multiplex PCR using 35 Vbeta forward primers and 13 Jbeta reverse primers. Clonality in the scalp was compared among normal scalp (n=4), patchy alopecia areata scalp (n=8), and alopecia totalis/universalis scalp (n=8). Patients on tofacitinib were biopsied at baseline and after 4 and 24 weeks of treatment, and several of the patients also had a later scalp biopsy. Patients received tofacitinib for 6 to 18 months and were then followed off drug for 6 months to check for delayed response and recurrence.

The count of this clone is one. No cognate antigen has been identified for it. The junction does not match germline at one end; this may be a read error. The time point label corresponds to: baseline before oral tofacitinib. Lesional scalp punch biopsies and peripheral blood were obtained from alopecia areata patients. After PBMCs were isolated by density centrifugation and stained for CD3, CD4 and CD8, a FACSAria was used to sort CD4+ and CD8+ T cells. Library preparation employed the immunoSEQ multiplex PCR assay. RNA was extracted from all samples and reverse transcribed into cDNA as template for TCR sequencing. SuperScript III was used to make first-strand cDNA, primed with a 2:1 mix of oligo-dT and random hexamers. Amplification bias was assessed with a synthetic immune receptor repertoire, and residual bias was removed computationally. The authors processed their data as follows. After raw reads were preprocessed to remove errors, the CDR3 was defined following IMGT conventions as running from the conserved cysteine to phenylalanine. Clonality was calculated as 1 minus Shannon entropy normalized by log2 of the number of productive unique TCRs. Whether scalp clones were CD4 or CD8 was inferred by matching scalp TCRbeta sequences against CD4 and CD8 repertoires sorted from blood. Held by TCRdb, this immuneACCESS table contains in-frame sequences only and omits some clones. Under half of the omission traces to an unresolved V gene where checked; the cause of the rest is unknown. V and J calls and clone size follow that table, whereas D and trimming were derived from the DNA. The sample table lists approximately 150,000 clones, about 87% of them with a count of one. Of the sample, about 14% falls within the top ten clones.

The study at large found these results: Shared TCR sequences between patients were less evident than in mice, which may be partly attributable to HLA diversity in the patient population. Resident alphabeta T cells in normal human skin are also sequenced, complicating scalp TCR repertoire analysis, unlike mouse skin dominated by gammadelta T cells. Compared with normal scalp, lesional scalp had higher clonality and more expanded CD8+ clones, particularly in alopecia totalis/universalis, a pattern that suggests antigenic drive.

For CDR1 and CDR2, the germline V gene lists SGHVS and FQNEAQ. Spanning cysteine to phenylalanine, the CDR3 consists of 15 amino acids. Only the CDR3 portion is preserved as DNA: 45 bases, with reading frame beginning at the first base. This specimen consisted of CD8+ T cells sorted from blood, obtained at week 0. This clonotype was sampled from a human donor with alopecia areata. The rearranged chain carries TRBV7-8 and TRBJ2-2, and 11 bases in between align with TRBD2. The nucleotides read TGTGCCAGCAGCGTAGCGGGAGGGTCTGCCGGGGAGCTGTTTTTT. The resulting protein is CASSVAGGSAGELFF.